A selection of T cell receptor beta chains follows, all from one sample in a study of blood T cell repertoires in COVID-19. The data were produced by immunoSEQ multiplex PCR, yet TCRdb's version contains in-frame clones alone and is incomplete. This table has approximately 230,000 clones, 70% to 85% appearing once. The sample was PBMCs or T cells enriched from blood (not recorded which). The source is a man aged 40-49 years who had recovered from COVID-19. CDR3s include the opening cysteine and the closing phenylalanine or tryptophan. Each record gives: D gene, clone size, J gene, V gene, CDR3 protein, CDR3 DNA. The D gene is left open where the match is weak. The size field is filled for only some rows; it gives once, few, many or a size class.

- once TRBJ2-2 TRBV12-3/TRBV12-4 CTSTFPRGELFF TGTACCAGCACCTTCCCTCGCGGGGAGCTGTTTTTT
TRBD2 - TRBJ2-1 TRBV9 CASSLHRTSGDLF TGTGCCAGCAGCCTCCACAGGACTAGCGGGGATCTCTTC
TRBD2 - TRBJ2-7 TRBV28 CASSLIAGDISYEQYF TGTGCCAGCAGTTTAATAGCGGGAGATATCTCCTACGAGCAGTACTTC
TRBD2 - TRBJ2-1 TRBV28 CASSSQRKRGGNEQFF TGTGCCAGCAGTTCCCAGAGAAAGCGGGGGGGCAATGAGCAGTTCTTC
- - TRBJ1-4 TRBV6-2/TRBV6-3 CASSYQGTNEKLFF TGTGCCAGCAGTTATCAGGGGACTAATGAAAAACTGTTTTTT
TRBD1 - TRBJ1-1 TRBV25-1 CASSSSGGTEAFF TGTGCCAGCAGTAGCTCAGGGGGTACTGAAGCTTTCTTT
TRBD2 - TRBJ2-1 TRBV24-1 CATTSSAGAYNEQFF TGTGCCACCACGTCTTCAGCGGGAGCCTACAATGAGCAGTTCTTC
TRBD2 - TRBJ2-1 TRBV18 CASSPGLAGTNEQFF TGTGCCAGCTCACCAGGTCTAGCGGGGACAAATGAGCAGTTCTTC
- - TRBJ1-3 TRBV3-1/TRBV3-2 CASSRTQRSSGNTIYF TGTGCCAGCAGCCGGACACAGCGCAGCTCTGGAAACACCATATATTTT
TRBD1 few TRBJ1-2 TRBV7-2 CASSLDRDRGGYTF TGTGCCAGCAGCCTCGACCGGGACAGGGGTGGCTACACCTTC
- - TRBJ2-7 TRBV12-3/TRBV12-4 CASTKNRAYEQYF TGTGCCAGCACTAAGAACAGGGCCTACGAGCAGTACTTC
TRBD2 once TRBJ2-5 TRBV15 CATSPRRTSGGETQYF TGTGCCACCAGCCCAAGACGGACTAGCGGGGGGGAGACCCAGTACTTC
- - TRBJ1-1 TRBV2 CASRGQINTEAFF TGTGCCAGCAGAGGACAAATAAACACTGAAGCTTTCTTT
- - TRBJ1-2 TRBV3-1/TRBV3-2 CASSQEGAGYTF TGTGCCAGCAGCCAAGAAGGGGCCGGCTACACCTTC
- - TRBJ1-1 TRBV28 CATRSTGNMNTEAFF TGTGCCACCAGAAGCACAGGCAACATGAACACTGAAGCTTTCTTT
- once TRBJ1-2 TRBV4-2 CASSQDGFGALYGYTF TGTGCCAGCAGCCAAGACGGGTTTGGAGCGCTGTATGGCTACACCTTC
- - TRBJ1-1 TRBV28 CASSLVTSGQIPFF TGTGCCAGCAGTTTAGTTACCTCCGGACAGATACCTTTCTTT
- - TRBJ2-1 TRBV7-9 CASSLGVLQSYNEQFF TGTGCCAGCAGCTTAGGGGTTTTACAGTCCTACAATGAGCAGTTCTTC
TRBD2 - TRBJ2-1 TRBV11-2 CASSLAAGRPDNEQFF TGTGCCAGCAGCTTAGCAGCGGGGCGGCCTGACAATGAGCAGTTCTTC
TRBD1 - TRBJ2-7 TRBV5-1 CASSYGRDRVYEQYF TGCGCCAGCAGCTACGGCCGGGACAGGGTCTACGAGCAGTACTTC
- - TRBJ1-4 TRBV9 CASSVDSGANEKLFF TGTGCCAGCAGCGTAGATTCAGGGGCTAATGAAAAACTGTTTTTT
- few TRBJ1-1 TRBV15 CATSTWTGRGNTEAFF TGTGCCACCAGCACGTGGACGGGAAGAGGGAACACTGAAGCTTTCTTT
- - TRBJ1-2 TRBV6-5 CASSYPGDYGYTF TGTGCCAGCAGTTACCCCGGGGACTATGGCTACACCTTC
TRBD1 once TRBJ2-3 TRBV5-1 CASSLGQETDTQYF TGCGCCAGCAGCCTAGGACAGGAAACAGATACGCAGTATTTT